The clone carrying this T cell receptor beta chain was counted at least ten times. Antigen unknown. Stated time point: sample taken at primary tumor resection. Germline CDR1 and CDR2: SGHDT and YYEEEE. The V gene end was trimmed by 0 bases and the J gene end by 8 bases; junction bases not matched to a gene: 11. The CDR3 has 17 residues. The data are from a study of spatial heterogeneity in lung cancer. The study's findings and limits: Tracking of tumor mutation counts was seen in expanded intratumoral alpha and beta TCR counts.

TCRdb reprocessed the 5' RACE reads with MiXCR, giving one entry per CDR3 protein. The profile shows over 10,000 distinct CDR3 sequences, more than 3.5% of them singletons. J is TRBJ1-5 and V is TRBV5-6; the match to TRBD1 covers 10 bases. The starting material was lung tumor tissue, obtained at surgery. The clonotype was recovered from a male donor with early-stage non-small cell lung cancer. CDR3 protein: CASSLGALTGGAEPQHF. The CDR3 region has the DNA TGTGCCAGCAGCTTGGGTGCCCTGACAGGGGGCGCCGAGCCCCAGCATTTT.